The 8 T cell receptor beta chains given below trace back to one sample, sequenced in a study of cytomegalovirus exposure and HLA in healthy donors. The PCR used 60 Vbeta and 13 Jbeta primers. TCRdb's table, derived via immunoSEQ multiplex PCR, lists solely in-frame clones and lacks some. Counted here are 150,000 to 200,000 clones, 75% to 85% occurring once; the ten biggest clones make up approximately 1.5%. Sample: PBMCs. All receptors come from a woman aged 25 to 45 in good health and CMV-seropositive.

The sample holds one count of this clone. The gene calls are TRBV5-6 and TRBJ1-5, with D unclear. This CDR3 region has 15 residues. V dropped 4 bases and J dropped 5 bases, with 16 bases sitting between them. CDR1 SGHDT and CDR2 YYEEEE come from the germline V gene. The CDR3 region is CASSEGFSGDQPQHF. The CDR3 bases are TGTGCCAGCAGCGAGGGCTTTTCCGGGGATCAGCCCCAGCATTTT.

The table lists this clone with a count of one. At the DNA level, this CDR3 is encoded by other sequences in the same sample as well. The genes are TRBV6-5 and TRBJ2-1, with 8 bases lining up with TRBD1. Germline loops: CDR1 MNHEY, CDR2 SVGAGI. Trimming took 6 bases from V and 4 from J; bases not matched to a gene: 5. The CDR3 runs 14 residues. CDR3 amino acids: CASRQGASYNEQFF. The CDR3 DNA reads TGTGCCAGCAGGCAGGGGGCTTCTTACAATGAGCAGTTCTTC.

This chain links TRBV5-1 with TRBJ2-3; 7 bases are shared with TRBD2. In germline, CDR1 is SGHRS, CDR2 YFSETQ. V trimming: 5 bases; J trimming: 2 bases; junction bases outside the gene matches: 5. The CDR3 is 14 amino acids. The CDR3: CASRMTSLTDTQYF. The CDR3 DNA is TGCGCCAGCAGGATGACTAGCCTCACAGATACGCAGTATTTT.

The chain carries TRBV10-1 and TRBJ1-1, with D possibly TRBD1 on 5 matching bases. The V gene's germline CDR1 is WNHNN and CDR2 SYGVQD (reference sequence). The CDR3 has 14 amino acids. Trimming removed 4 bases at V and 1 base at J, with 10 bases between. CDR3 amino acids: CASSGRASNTEAFF. In nucleotides, the CDR3 is TGCGCCAGCAGTGGCAGGGCCTCGAACACTGAAGCTTTCTTT.

This chain connects TRBV2 to TRBJ1-2; 8 positions match TRBD1. Germline CDR1 and CDR2: SNHLY and FYNNEI. J lost 2 bases, V lost 8 bases, and 7 bases had no gene match. The CDR3 consists of 14 residues. CDR3 DNA: TGTGCCAGCGGGCGACAGGGGCTCAACTATGGCTACACCTTC. This gives the protein CASGRQGLNYGYTF.

The chain uses TRBV6-6 and TRBJ1-2, with a possible D match to TRBD1 (6 bases). The V end lost 2 bases, the J end lost 3 bases, and 10 bases lay between the germline ends. This CDR3 is built from 14 residues. The V gene's germline CDR1 is MNHNY and CDR2 SVGAGI (reference sequence). The chain's CDR3 is CASSYADSYYGYTF. The CDR3 DNA reads as TGTGCCAGCAGTTACGCGGACAGCTACTATGGCTACACCTTC.

The table lists this clone with a count of one. The chain carries TRBV7-9 and TRBJ1-2; 7 nucleotides match TRBD1. This CDR3 comprises 15 residues. V lost 5 bases, J lost 6 bases, and 12 bases stayed unmatched. Germline V lookup: CDR1 SEHNR, CDR2 FQNEAQ (reference sequence). The CDR3 sequence is CASSTTTGPRDGYTF. The CDR3 bases are TGTGCCAGCAGCACGACGACAGGGCCCAGGGATGGCTACACCTTC. Filled out from reference TRBV7-9 and TRBJ1-2, the complete variable domain reads DTGVSQNPRHKITKRGQNVTFRCDPISEHNRLYWYRQTLGQGPEFLTYFQNEAQLEKSRLLSDRFSAERPKGSFSTLEIQRTEQGDSAMYLCASSTTTGPRDGYTFGSGTRLTVV.

The CDR3 protein is CASSSQSSSYNEQFF. CDR3 DNA sequence: TGTGCCAGCAGCTCCCAATCGAGCTCCTACAATGAGCAGTTCTTC. This chain connects TRBV7-6 to TRBJ2-1; D gene uncertain. Trimming removed 4 bases from V and 0 bases from J, with 10 bases in between. Germline V gene data show CDR1 as SGHVS and CDR2 as FNYEAQ. This CDR3 is built from 15 residues.